The present T cell receptor beta chain was sequenced within a study of control samples from healthy donors and cancer patients. V was pared by 8 bases and J by 1 base, with 4 bases of the junction left unmatched. Germline V lookup: CDR1 MGHDK, CDR2 SYGVNS. The CDR3 loop spans 13 amino acids. TCRdb's table, derived via immunoSEQ multiplex PCR, lists solely in-frame clones and lacks some. The sample holds around 100,000 clones, about 91% seen once. The sequence came from a man aged 25-40 years in good health. The sample taken for sequencing was blood. The rearrangement uses TRBV25-1 and TRBJ2-5, with TRBD1 matching over 7 bases. CDR3 region: CASGDSTQETQYF. CDR3 DNA: TGTGCCAGCGGGGACAGCACCCAAGAGACCCAGTACTTC.